These 13 T cell receptor beta chains share one sample of origin, sequenced in a study of vaccination effects on CD4 cells after COVID-19. Assay: immunoSEQ multiplex PCR; the TCRdb copy retains only in-frame clones and omits some. The sample holds 8,700 or so clones, 65% to 80% seen once. These TCRs' antigens remain unknown. Before any sequencing was done, the ViraFEST assay used viral peptide pools to expand antigen-specific CD4+ T cells. A roughly ten-day culture period preceded the isolation of CD4+ T cells. The source material was CD4+ T cells from PBMCs cultured with HCoV-229E spike peptides, sampled before COVID-19 vaccination. The receptors stem from a human donor who received a COVID-19 vaccine.

In its sample, this clone is medium-sized. The rearrangement joins TRBV29-1 to TRBJ2-7, with 8 bases that match TRBD1. V trimming: 3 bases; J trimming: 7 bases; junction bases outside the gene matches: 5. Per germline, CDR1 SQVTM and CDR2 ANQGSEA. CDR3 length: 12 residues. The CDR3 sequence is CSVDRTGNEQYF. CDR3 nucleotide sequence: TGCAGCGTTGACAGGACAGGGAATGAGCAGTACTTC.

The chain joins TRBV4-2 to TRBJ1-1; D gene uncertain. V gave up 0 bases and J gave up 10 bases, with 15 bases separating them. The CDR3 covers 14 residues. Germline V gene data show CDR1 as LGHNA and CDR2 as YNFKEQ. The CDR3 region has the DNA TGTGCCAGCAGCCAAGAGAATGTCGGGTTGGGAGCTTTCTTT. Amino acid sequence: CASSQENVGLGAFF.

V gene TRBV24-1 combines with J gene TRBJ2-3; D might be TRBD1 (6 bases). V shed 4 bases and J shed 1 base, with 11 bases lying between them. The CDR3 covers 15 residues. Germline-derived CDR1 and CDR2 are KGHDR and SFDVKD. The CDR3 DNA is TGTGCCACCAGTGACACAGGGATAGGCACAGATACGCAGTATTTT. Translation gives CATSDTGIGTDTQYF.

Concerning this clone itself: An end of the junction differs from the germline gene, which may be a read error. Additional DNA sequences in this sample encode the identical CDR3. The V call is TRBV6-4, the J call TRBJ2-1, with TRBD2 matching 7 bases. Looked up from germline, CDR1 is MRHNA and CDR2 is SNTAGT. The CDR3 sequence is 14 residues long. The CDR3 DNA reads TGTGCCAGTAGTGTGGGGGGGGCCTACAATGAGCAGTTCTTC. Translation: CASSVGGAYNEQFF.

This clone came up a few times. The rearrangement uses TRBV5-1 and TRBJ2-2; D possibly corresponds to TRBD1 (6 bases). The CDR3 has 19 amino acids. V dropped 6 bases and J dropped 2 bases, with 26 bases sitting between them. In germline, CDR1 is SGHRS, CDR2 YFSETQ. The CDR3 loop reads CASTRGIIKIERNTGELFF. The DNA of the CDR3 is TGCGCCAGCACCAGGGGTATAATCAAAATAGAGCGCAACACCGGGGAGCTGTTTTTT.

This clone has just a few counts. The chain is built from TRBV2 and TRBJ1-2, with a possible D match to TRBD1 (5 bases). The CDR3 covers 14 residues. Trimming took 3 bases from V and 5 from J, leaving 13 bases between them. Germline loops: CDR1 SNHLY, CDR2 FYNNEI. The CDR3 is CASSDQGMGYGYTF. Written as DNA, the CDR3 is TGTGCCAGCAGTGACCAGGGTATGGGGTATGGCTACACCTTC.

The table lists this clone with a few counts. The rearrangement uses TRBV19 and TRBJ1-3; tentative D call: TRBD1 (6 bases). The germline V gene has CDR1 LNHDA and CDR2 SQIVND (reference sequence). With 5 bases removed from V and 0 bases from J, the gap between germline ends came to 11 bases. The CDR3 covers 15 residues. The CDR3 DNA is TGTGCCAGTAGTGACATACAGGGCTCTGGAAACACCATATATTTT. This codes for CASSDIQGSGNTIYF.

J is TRBJ2-2 and V is TRBV6-5; 7 nucleotides agree with TRBD1. The CDR3 runs 15 residues. With V trimmed by 2 bases and J by 4 bases, 4 bases remained unmatched. The V gene's germline CDR1 is MNHEY and CDR2 SVGAGI. DNA for the CDR3: TGTGCCAGCAGTTACCAGGGACAGACCACCGGGGAGCTGTTTTTT. It encodes CASSYQGQTTGELFF.

CDR3 sequence (DNA): TGTGCCAGCAGTTACGCGGGCGGAGGGGGAGGAAAGGGCTACACCTTC. Protein: CASSYAGGGGGKGYTF. This sequence joins TRBV6-5 and TRBJ1-2; maybe TRBD1 (6 bases). Germline V gene lookup returns CDR1 MNHEY and CDR2 SVGAGI. Deletions cut 2 bases from V and 8 bases from J, with 21 bases between. The CDR3 is 16 amino acids.

V is TRBV5-1 and J is TRBJ2-1; 14 bases are shared with TRBD2. The CDR3 contains 15 residues. Germline V gives CDR1 SGHRS, CDR2 YFSETQ. J gave up 5 bases and V 5 bases, and 3 bases lay outside the gene matches. Here the CDR3 DNA reads TGCGCCAGCAGTGGGACTAGCGGGGGACACAATGAGCAGTTCTTC. It yields the protein CASSGTSGGHNEQFF.

The chain links TRBV11-1 to TRBJ1-2; D is uncertain. Germline V gene data show CDR1 as SGHAT and CDR2 as FQDESV (reference sequence). The CDR3 is 13 residues long. Deletions cut 5 bases from V and 4 bases from J, with 11 bases between. The CDR3: CASSPGFLYGYTF. In DNA form, the CDR3 reads TGTGCCAGCAGCCCTGGGTTCCTCTATGGCTACACCTTC. Full variable domain (outside the CDR3, taken from reference TRBV11-1 and TRBJ1-2): EAEVAQSPRYKITEKSQAVAFWCDPISGHATLYWYRQILGQGPELLVQFQDESVVDDSQLPKDRFSAERLKGVDSTLKIQPAELGDSAMYLCASSPGFLYGYTFGSGTRLTVV.

Only a few counts were recorded for this clone. The chain joins TRBV18 to TRBJ2-5; the D gene is possibly TRBD2 (6 bases). Looked up from germline, CDR1 is KGHSH and CDR2 is LQKENI. CDR3 length: 14 residues. V gave up 3 bases and J gave up 1 base, with 9 bases separating them. CDR3 nucleotides: TGTGCCAGCTCACCCTCCGGGAGCCAAGAGACCCAGTACTTC. Translation: CASSPSGSQETQYF. The whole variable domain, filled in from reference TRBV18 and TRBJ2-5, reads NAGVMQNPRHLVRRRGQEARLRCSPMKGHSHVYWYRQLPEEGLKFMVYLQKENIIDESGMPKERFSAEFPKEGPSILRIQQVVRGDSAAYFCASSPSGSQETQYFGPGTRLLVL.

The chain is built from TRBV15 and TRBJ1-5; D not certain. The germline CDR1 and CDR2 sequences are LNHNV and YYDKDF (reference sequence). Trimming took off 0 bases at V and 8 bases at J, with 11 bases between the two ends. The CDR3 is 14 amino acids. DNA for the CDR3: TGTGCCACCAGCAGAGATCGGGGTGTGGAGCCCCAGCATTTT. This gives the protein CATSRDRGVEPQHF.